This TCR beta chain was captured by sequencing in a study of OX40 agonist ivuxolimab in advanced cancers. Whole-study context: Patients received intravenous ivuxolimab every 2 weeks at 0.01 to 10 mg/kg. Study-wide results and caveats: Among the lowest levels of clonal expansion were found in partial responders at 0.1-3.0 mg/kg.

V was pared by 2 bases and J by 1 base, with 5 bases between. Germline V gene data show CDR1 as SGHAT and CDR2 as FQDESV (reference sequence). This CDR3 region has 13 residues. Blood got drawn at baseline, again on cycle 4 day 1, and then on cycle 7 day 1. Repertoires were generated with immunoSEQ multiplex PCR, while TCRdb's copy carries only in-frame clones and drops some. This sample has 65,000 to 90,000 clones; 80% to 90% occur once, and the top ten carry roughly 6%. Concerning this clone itself: Antigen specificity is unknown.

This rearrangement joins TRBV11-1 to TRBJ1-1; D gene ambiguous. Sequenced material: CD4+ or CD8+ T cells sorted from blood, taken in a trial of the OX40 agonist ivuxolimab. This receptor was obtained from an adult with an advanced solid tumor such as melanoma, head and neck, liver or kidney cancer. Here the CDR3 reads CASSLWENTEAFF. In DNA, the CDR3 is TGTGCCAGCAGCTTATGGGAGAACACTGAAGCTTTCTTT.